This TCR beta chain came from a study of cytomegalovirus exposure and HLA in healthy donors. Findings and caveats of the study: Sequencing likely produced, as an artifact, a cluster of highly shared sequence variants. Evidence from a later analysis indicated that most CMV-associated TCR beta chains looked HLA-restricted. Prior analysis indicated that the majority of TCR beta V segments exhibited productivity approximately 87% or approximately 30% of the time.

Trimming stripped 6 bases from V and 3 bases from J, with 11 bases between. There are 13 residues in the CDR3. The germline CDR1 and CDR2 sequences are MNHEY and SMNVEV (reference sequence). With 60 Vbeta and 13 Jbeta primers, the PCR was carried out. TCRdb's copy holds only in-frame clones and misses some; the assay was immunoSEQ multiplex PCR. The sample includes over 120,000 clones, 74% of them seen just once. Concerning this clone itself: What it binds is unknown.

Sequencing was carried out using PBMCs. The receptor comes from a man in his late teens or twenties in good health and CMV-seropositive. The gene calls are TRBV27 and TRBJ1-1; maybe TRBD1 (6 bases). In nucleotides, the CDR3 is TGTGCCAGCAGCCCGAGGGGGTACACTGAAGCTTTCTTT. This translates into CASSPRGYTEAFF.